This T cell receptor (beta chain) stems from a study of blood T cell repertoires in COVID-19. The wider study: Spain, Italy and the United States supplied samples that represented acute and convalescent COVID-19.

In the source study's methods: Reference gene primers were amplified, and this amplification served to estimate nucleated cell counts. The data were produced by immunoSEQ multiplex PCR, yet TCRdb's version contains in-frame clones alone and is incomplete. V and J calls and clone size are copied from that table; D and trimming were computed from the DNA. The data show 200,000 to 250,000 clones, with about 80% seen just once and about 2% held by the top ten. The receptor was isolated from a woman of 80 years or more with acute or convalescent COVID-19. Sequenced material: peripheral blood.

The CDR3 DNA reads TGCGCCAGCAGTGACCCAGGGTCGGACGGCAATCAGCCCCAGCATTTT. It is translated as CASSDPGSDGNQPQHF. V is TRBV10-1 and J is TRBJ1-5, with a tentative D call TRBD1 (5 bases). Trimming removed 3 bases from V and 2 bases from J, with 14 bases in between. Germline assignment: CDR1 WNHNN and CDR2 SYGVQD (reference sequence). The CDR3 extends over 16 amino acids.